This T cell receptor beta chain was found in a study of CD8 T cells in ankylosing spondylitis. Overall study findings and caveats: Ankylosing spondylitis blood appeared to carry a characteristic TCR beta motif of under ten highly homologous variants. Matched ankylosing spondylitis synovial fluid reportedly contained a significantly enriched population of disease-linked clones.

Concerning this clonotype itself: What it binds is not known.

TCRdb analysed the 5' RACE reads with MiXCR anew, one entry per CDR3 protein. Among under 450,000 distinct CDR3 sequences listed, about 15% were seen once. This sequence was found in a male donor with ankylosing spondylitis. The specimen sequenced was blood, either unsorted or a sorted T cell fraction (not recorded which).

CDR3 loop: CASSLYRRYEQYF. The CDR3 DNA reads TGTGCCAGCTCTTTATATAGGCGGTACGAGCAGTACTTC. The rearrangement links TRBV7-4 to TRBJ2-7; D call uncertain. Germline V gene sequence: CDR1 SGHVT, CDR2 SQSDAQ. The V and J ends lost 8 bases and 4 bases respectively, with 15 bases between them. The CDR3 extends over 13 amino acids.